This T cell receptor beta chain came from a study of control samples from healthy donors and cancer patients. Trimming cost V 0 bases and J 5 bases, with 8 bases left between them. CDR3 length: 13 residues. From germline, CDR1 is KGHSH and CDR2 LQKENI. Sequencing used immunoSEQ multiplex PCR; TCRdb keeps in-frame clones, though not all of them. The sample consists of some 150,000 clones, roughly 94% of them appearing once. The chain couples TRBV18 to TRBJ2-7, with D uncertain. The clonotype originates from a man aged 55 to 70 with colorectal cancer. Sample: PBMCs. CDR3 DNA sequence: TGTGCCAGCTCACCACCCAGGCGCGACGAGCAGTACTTC. Its protein product is CASSPPRRDEQYF.